The rows below give T cell receptor beta chains drawn from one sample of a study of CXCR3-negative and CXCR3-positive naive CD8 T cells. TCRdb reworked the 5' RACE reads into one entry per CDR3 protein, no DNA. This table holds over 150,000 distinct CDR3 sequences. The sequenced sample was naive CXCR3+ CD8+ T cells from blood. Receptors were obtained from a human donor in good health. Some clones in this sample may be carry-over from other donors' samples. The CDR3 runs from the conserved cysteine through the conserved F or W.

j_gene: TRBJ2-1
v_gene: TRBV9
CDR3aa: CASSPPGGSAYNEQFF

j_gene: TRBJ2-1
v_gene: TRBV7-9
CDR3aa: CASETRGGSLSNEQFF

j_gene: TRBJ1-5
v_gene: TRBV3-1
CDR3aa: CASSQGDSSNQPQHF

j_gene: TRBJ2-5
v_gene: TRBV28
CDR3aa: CASSSDRPGGTQYF

j_gene: TRBJ1-1
v_gene: TRBV6-4
CDR3aa: CASSDGQAEAFF

j_gene: TRBJ1-1
v_gene: TRBV28
CDR3aa: CASSLVVTGVGAFF

j_gene: TRBJ2-2
v_gene: TRBV4-3
CDR3aa: CASSQVRVGRADTGELFF

j_gene: TRBJ2-7
v_gene: TRBV7-9
CDR3aa: CASSLSGIHPYEQYF

j_gene: TRBJ1-1
v_gene: TRBV24-1
CDR3aa: CATSFVNEAFF

j_gene: TRBJ2-7
v_gene: TRBV6-5
CDR3aa: CASTYAVGLEQYF

j_gene: TRBJ1-2
v_gene: TRBV25-1
CDR3aa: CASSGVRDSPLRYYGYTF

j_gene: TRBJ2-3
v_gene: TRBV28
CDR3aa: CASAHLQSGTDTQYF

j_gene: TRBJ2-7
v_gene: TRBV12-3/TRBV12-4
CDR3aa: CASSYSNAEQYF

j_gene: TRBJ1-6
v_gene: TRBV21-1
CDR3aa: CASSKAGQGAKNSPLHF

j_gene: TRBJ1-1
v_gene: TRBV4-3
CDR3aa: CASRRDRGPTEAFF

j_gene: TRBJ2-5
v_gene: TRBV20-1
CDR3aa: CSARDWAGWETQYF

j_gene: TRBJ2-3
v_gene: TRBV9
CDR3aa: CASSVVGTGFDTQYF

j_gene: TRBJ2-5
v_gene: TRBV11-2
CDR3aa: CASSLVGTETQYF

j_gene: TRBJ1-5
v_gene: TRBV9
CDR3aa: CASSASGHQSQPQHF

j_gene: TRBJ2-1
v_gene: TRBV7-3
CDR3aa: CASSLGTGIGDEQFF